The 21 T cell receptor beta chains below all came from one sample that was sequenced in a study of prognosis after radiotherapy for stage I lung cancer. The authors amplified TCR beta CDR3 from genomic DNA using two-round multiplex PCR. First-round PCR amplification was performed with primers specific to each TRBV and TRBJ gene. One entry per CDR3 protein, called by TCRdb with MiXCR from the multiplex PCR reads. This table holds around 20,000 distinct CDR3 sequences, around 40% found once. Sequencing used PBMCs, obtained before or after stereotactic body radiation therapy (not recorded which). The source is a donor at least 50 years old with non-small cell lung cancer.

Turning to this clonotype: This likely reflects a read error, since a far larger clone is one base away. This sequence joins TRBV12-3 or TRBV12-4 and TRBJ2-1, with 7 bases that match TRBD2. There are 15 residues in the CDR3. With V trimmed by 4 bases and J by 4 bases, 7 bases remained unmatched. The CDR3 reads CASSSTSGVYNEQFF. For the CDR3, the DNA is TGTGCCAGCAGTTCGACCAGCGGGGTATACAATGAGCAGTTCTTC.

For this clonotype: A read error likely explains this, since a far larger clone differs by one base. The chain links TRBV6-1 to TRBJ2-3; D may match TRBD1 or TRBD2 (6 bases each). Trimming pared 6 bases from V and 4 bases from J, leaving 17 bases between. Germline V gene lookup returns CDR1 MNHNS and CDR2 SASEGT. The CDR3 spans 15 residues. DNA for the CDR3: TGTGCCAGCAGAGGGGGAGCTAGCGCCCCAGATACGCAGTATTTT. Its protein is CASRGGASAPDTQYF.

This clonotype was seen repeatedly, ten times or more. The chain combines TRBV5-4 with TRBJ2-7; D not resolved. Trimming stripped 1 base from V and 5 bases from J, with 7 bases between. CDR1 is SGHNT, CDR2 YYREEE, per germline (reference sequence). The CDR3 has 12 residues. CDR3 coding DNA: TGTGCCAGCAGCTTGATAGATCACGAGCAGTACTTC. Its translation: CASSLIDHEQYF. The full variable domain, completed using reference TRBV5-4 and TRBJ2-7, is ETGVTQSPTHLIKTRGQQVTLRCSSQSGHNTVSWYQQALGQGPQFIFQYYREEENGRGNFPPRFSGLQFPNYSSELNVNALELDDSALYLCASSLIDHEQYFGPGTRLTVT.

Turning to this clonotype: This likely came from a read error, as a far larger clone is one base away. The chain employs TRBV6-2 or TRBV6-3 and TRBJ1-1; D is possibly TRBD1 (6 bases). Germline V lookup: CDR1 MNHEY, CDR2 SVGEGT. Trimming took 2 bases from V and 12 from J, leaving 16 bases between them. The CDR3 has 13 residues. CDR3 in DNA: TGTGCCAGCAGTTACGTCCGGGGGCGATCGACTTTCTTT. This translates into CASSYVRGRSTFF.

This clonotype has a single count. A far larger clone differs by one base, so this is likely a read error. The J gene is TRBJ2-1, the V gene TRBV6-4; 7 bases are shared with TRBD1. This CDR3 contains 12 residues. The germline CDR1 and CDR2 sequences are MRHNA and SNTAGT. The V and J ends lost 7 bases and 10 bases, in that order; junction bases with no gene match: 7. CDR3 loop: CASNRGPWEQFF. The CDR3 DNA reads TGTGCCAGCAACAGGGGCCCTTGGGAGCAGTTCTTC.

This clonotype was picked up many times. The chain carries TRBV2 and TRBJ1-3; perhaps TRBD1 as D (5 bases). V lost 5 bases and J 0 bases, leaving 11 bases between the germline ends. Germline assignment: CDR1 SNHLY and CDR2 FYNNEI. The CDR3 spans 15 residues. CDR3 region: CASSYRTSSGNTIYF. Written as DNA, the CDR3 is TGTGCCAGCAGTTACAGGACGAGCTCTGGAAACACCATATATTTT.

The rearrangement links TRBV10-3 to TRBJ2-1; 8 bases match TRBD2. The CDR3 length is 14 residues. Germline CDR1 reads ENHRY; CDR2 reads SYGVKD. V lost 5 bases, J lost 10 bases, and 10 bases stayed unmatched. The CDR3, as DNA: TGTGCCATCAGTCCTTATCGGGGGGGGGACGAGCAGTTCTTC. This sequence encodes CAISPYRGGDEQFF.

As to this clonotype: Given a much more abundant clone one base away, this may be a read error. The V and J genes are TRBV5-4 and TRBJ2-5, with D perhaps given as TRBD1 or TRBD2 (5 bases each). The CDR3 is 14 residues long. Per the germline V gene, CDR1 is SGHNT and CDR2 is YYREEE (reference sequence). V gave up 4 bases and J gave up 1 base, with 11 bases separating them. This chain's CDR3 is CASSIRGTQETQYF. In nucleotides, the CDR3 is TGTGCCAGCAGCATCCGAGGGACCCAAGAGACCCAGTACTTC.

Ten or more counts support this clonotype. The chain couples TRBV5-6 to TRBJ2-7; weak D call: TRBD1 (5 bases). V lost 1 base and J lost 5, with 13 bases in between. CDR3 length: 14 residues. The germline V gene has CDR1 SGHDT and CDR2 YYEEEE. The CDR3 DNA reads TGTGCCAGCAGCTTGTTGGGGAAACAGGACGAGCAGTACTTC. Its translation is CASSLLGKQDEQYF. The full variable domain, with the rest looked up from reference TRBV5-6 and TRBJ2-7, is DAGVTQSPTHLIKTRGQQVTLRCSPKSGHDTVSWYQQALGQGPQFIFQYYEEEERQRGNFPDRFSGHQFPNYSSELNVNALLLGDSALYLCASSLLGKQDEQYFGPGTRLTVT.

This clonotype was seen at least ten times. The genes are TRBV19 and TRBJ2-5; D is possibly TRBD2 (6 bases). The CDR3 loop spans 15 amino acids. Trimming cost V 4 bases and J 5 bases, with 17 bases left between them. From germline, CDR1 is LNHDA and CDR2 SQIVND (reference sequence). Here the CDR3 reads CASSRTITLGETQYF. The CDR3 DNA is TGTGCCAGTAGTAGGACTATCACCTTGGGGGAGACCCAGTACTTC. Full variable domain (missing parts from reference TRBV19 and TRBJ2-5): DGGITQSPKYLFRKEGQNVTLSCEQNLNHDAMYWYRQDPGQGLRLIYYSQIVNDFQKGDIAEGYSVSREKKESFPLTVTSAQKNPTAFYLCASSRTITLGETQYFGPGTRLLVL.

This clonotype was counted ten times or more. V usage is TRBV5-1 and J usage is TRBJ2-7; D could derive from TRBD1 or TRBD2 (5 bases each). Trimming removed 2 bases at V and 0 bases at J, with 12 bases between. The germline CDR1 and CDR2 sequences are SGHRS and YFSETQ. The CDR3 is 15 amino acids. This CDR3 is CASSFFTGGSYEQYF. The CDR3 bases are TGCGCCAGCAGCTTTTTCACAGGAGGCTCCTACGAGCAGTACTTC. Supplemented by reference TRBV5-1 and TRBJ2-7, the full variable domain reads KAGVTQTPRYLIKTRGQQVTLSCSPISGHRSVSWYQQTPGQGLQFLFEYFSETQRNKGNFPGRFSGRQFSNSRSEMNVSTLELGDSALYLCASSFFTGGSYEQYFGPGTRLTVT.

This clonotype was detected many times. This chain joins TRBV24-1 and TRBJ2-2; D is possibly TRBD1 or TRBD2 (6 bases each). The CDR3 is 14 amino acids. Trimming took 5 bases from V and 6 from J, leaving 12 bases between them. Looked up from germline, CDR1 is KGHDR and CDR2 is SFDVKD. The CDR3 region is CATSVRGQAGELFF. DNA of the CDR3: TGTGCCACCAGTGTTCGGGGGCAGGCCGGGGAGCTGTTTTTT.

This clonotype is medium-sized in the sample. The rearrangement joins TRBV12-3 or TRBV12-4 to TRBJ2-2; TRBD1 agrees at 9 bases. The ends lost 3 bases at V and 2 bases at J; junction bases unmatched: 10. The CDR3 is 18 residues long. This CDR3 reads CASSLGTGSGENTGELFF. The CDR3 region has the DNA TGTGCCAGCAGTTTGGGGACAGGGTCTGGGGAAAACACCGGGGAGCTGTTTTTT.

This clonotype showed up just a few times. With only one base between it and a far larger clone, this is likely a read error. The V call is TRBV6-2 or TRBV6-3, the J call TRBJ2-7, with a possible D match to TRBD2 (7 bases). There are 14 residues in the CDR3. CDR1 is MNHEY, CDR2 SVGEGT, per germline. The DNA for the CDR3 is TGTGCCAGCAGCTTGAGGGGGGGCTCCTACGTGCAGTACTTC. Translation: CASSLRGGSYVQYF.

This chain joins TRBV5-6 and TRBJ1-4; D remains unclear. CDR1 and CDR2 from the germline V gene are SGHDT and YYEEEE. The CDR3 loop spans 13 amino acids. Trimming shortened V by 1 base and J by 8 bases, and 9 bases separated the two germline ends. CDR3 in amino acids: CASSLTQTEKLFF. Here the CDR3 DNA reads TGTGCCAGCAGCTTGACCCAAACAGAAAAACTGTTTTTT.

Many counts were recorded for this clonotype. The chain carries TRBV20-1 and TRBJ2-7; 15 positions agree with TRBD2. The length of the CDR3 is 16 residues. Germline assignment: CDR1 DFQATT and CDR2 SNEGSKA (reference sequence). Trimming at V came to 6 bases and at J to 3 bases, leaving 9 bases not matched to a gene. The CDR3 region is CSARTSGRANGYEQYF. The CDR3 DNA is TGCAGTGCCCGGACTAGCGGGAGGGCCAACGGCTACGAGCAGTACTTC.

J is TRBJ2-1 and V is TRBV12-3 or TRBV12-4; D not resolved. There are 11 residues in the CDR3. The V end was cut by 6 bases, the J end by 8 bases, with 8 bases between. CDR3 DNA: TGTGCCAGCAGCCTTATCCATGAGCAGTTCTTC. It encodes CASSLIHEQFF.

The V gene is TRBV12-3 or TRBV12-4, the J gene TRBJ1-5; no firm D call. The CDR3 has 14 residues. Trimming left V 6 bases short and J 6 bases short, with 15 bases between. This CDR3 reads CASSHAGLGQPQHF. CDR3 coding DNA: TGTGCCAGCAGCCACGCGGGGTTGGGTCAGCCCCAGCATTTT.

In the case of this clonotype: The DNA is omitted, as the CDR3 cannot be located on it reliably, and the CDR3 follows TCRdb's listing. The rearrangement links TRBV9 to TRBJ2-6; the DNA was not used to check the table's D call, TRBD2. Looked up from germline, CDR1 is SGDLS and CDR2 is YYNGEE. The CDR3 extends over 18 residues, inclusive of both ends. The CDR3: CASSVGAGTSSGANVMTF.

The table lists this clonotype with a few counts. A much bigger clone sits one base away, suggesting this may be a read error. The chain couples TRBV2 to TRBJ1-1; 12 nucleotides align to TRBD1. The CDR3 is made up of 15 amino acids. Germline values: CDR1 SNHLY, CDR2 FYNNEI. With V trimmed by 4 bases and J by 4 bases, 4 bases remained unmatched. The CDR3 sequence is CASSGGTGGFTEAFF. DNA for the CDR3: TGTGCCAGCAGTGGAGGGACAGGGGGCTTCACTGAAGCTTTCTTT.

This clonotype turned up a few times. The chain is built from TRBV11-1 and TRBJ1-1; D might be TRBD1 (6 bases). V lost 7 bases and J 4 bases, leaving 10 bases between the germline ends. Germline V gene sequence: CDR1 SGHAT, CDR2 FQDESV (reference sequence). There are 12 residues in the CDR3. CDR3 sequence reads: CASKGDATEAFF. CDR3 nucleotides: TGTGCCAGCAAGGGGGACGCCACTGAAGCTTTCTTT.